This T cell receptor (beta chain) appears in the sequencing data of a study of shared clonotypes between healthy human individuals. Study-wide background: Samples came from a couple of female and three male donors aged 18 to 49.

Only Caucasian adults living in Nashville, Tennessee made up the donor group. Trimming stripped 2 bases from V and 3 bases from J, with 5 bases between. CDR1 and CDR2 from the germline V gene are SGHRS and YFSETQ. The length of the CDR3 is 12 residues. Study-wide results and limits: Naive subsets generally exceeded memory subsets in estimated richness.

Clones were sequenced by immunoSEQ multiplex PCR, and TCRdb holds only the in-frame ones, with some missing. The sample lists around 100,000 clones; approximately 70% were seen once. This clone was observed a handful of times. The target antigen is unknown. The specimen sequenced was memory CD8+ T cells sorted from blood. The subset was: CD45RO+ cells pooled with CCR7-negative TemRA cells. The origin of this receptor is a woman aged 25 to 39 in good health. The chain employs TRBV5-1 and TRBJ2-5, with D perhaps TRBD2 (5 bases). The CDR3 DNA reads TGCGCCAGCAGCTTAGCGGAAGAGACCCAGTACTTC. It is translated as CASSLAEETQYF.